There are many counts of the clone carrying this T cell receptor beta chain. These data originate in a study of spatial heterogeneity in lung cancer. Study context: Each time, sequencing found more beta-chain sequences than alpha-chain sequences.

MiXCR, run by TCRdb on the 5' RACE reads, gives a single entry per CDR3 protein. In the table there are around 23,000 distinct CDR3 sequences, approximately 3% of which are singletons. This CDR3 is 13 amino acids long. Germline lookup yields CDR1 LGHDT and CDR2 YNNKEL (reference sequence). Between the trimmed V and J ends, which lost 2 bases and 3 bases, there was a span of 8 bases. The time point was: sample taken at primary tumor resection. The donors comprised approximately 72 untreated early-stage non-small cell lung cancer patients. The sequence was obtained from a female donor with early-stage non-small cell lung cancer. The specimen was PBMCs, collected at surgery. This rearrangement joins TRBV3-1 to TRBJ2-7; D not resolved. The CDR3 region has the DNA TGTGCCAGCAGCCAAAACATGGGCTACGAGCAGTACTTC. It translates to CASSQNMGYEQYF.